A selection of T cell receptor beta chains follows, all from one sample in a study of response to subunit inactivated influenza vaccine. TCRdb fed the RT-PCR reads into MiXCR, producing one record per CDR3 protein. The repertoire has about 190,000 distinct CDR3 sequences, 13% to 15% of them found once; the top ten carry about a quarter. Sample: CD8+ T cells sorted from PBMCs, taken roughly 5 days after vaccination. Receptor source: a man between 50 and 59 years old who received an inactivated influenza vaccine. CDR3s leave out the opening cysteine and the closing phenylalanine or tryptophan.

j_call | v_call | cdr3_aa
TRBJ2-7 | TRBV11-2 | ASTWPGGGLTTYEQY
TRBJ2-5 | TRBV28 | ASSFLEGARETQY
TRBJ2-2 | TRBV28 | ASIHWTGGLIPNTGELF
TRBJ2-2 | TRBV7-9 | ASSLARSTGSTGELF
TRBJ2-1 | TRBV11-2 | ASSLEAGGYNEQF
TRBJ2-7 | TRBV7-8 | ASSLSLGGTGSNEQY
TRBJ2-7 | TRBV29-1 | SVETGGLVDEQY
TRBJ1-2 | TRBV29-1 | SVEFPGAEGYT
TRBJ2-5 | TRBV4-3 | ASSQVQENQETQY
TRBJ2-5 | TRBV9 | ASSETGGLETQY
TRBJ2-3 | TRBV11-2 | ASSLDSGGANTQY
TRBJ2-3 | TRBV12-3/TRBV12-4 | ASSSRDRDPSTDTQY
TRBJ2-1 | TRBV12-3/TRBV12-4 | ASSSGTGGDYNEQF
TRBJ2-5 | TRBV7-9 | ASSLGTSGGAQETQY
TRBJ2-5 | TRBV7-9 | ASSSIQGGQETQY
TRBJ2-7 | TRBV27 | ASSLLGDRGPYEQY
TRBJ2-7 | TRBV4-1 | ASSQRPGGYEQY
TRBJ1-1 | TRBV20-1 | SADGGEITEAF
TRBJ2-1 | TRBV28 | ASSSRVAGSYNEQF
TRBJ2-7 | TRBV9 | ASSPFRAYSYEQY
TRBJ2-1 | TRBV7-9 | ASSPVDEQF
TRBJ2-2 | TRBV24-1 | ATSESGTRAGELF